This TCR beta chain was retrieved from a study of blood T cells in healthy people across ages. Then a second PCR, running about 7 to 11 cycles, was carried out with a sample-barcoded 5' primer and a J-beta primer mix. MiXCR, applied by TCRdb to the 5' RACE reads, yields one record per CDR3 protein. The sample records 1.5 million to 2 million distinct CDR3 sequences, 35% to 50% being singletons. Germline CDR1 reads SGHTA; CDR2 reads FQGTGA. The CDR3 loop spans 13 amino acids. V shed 5 bases and J shed 8 bases, with 12 bases lying between them. Sequenced material: blood. The sequence was obtained from a human donor in good health. V is TRBV7-3 and J is TRBJ1-4; the D gene is possibly TRBD1 (5 bases). The chain's CDR3 is CASSKPGGEKLFF. CDR3 in DNA: TGTGCCAGCAGCAAACCGGGGGGGGAAAAACTGTTTTTT.